These T cell receptor beta chains were read from a single sample in a study of blood T cells in healthy people across ages. MiXCR, applied by TCRdb to the 5' RACE reads, yields one record per CDR3 protein. Of around 970,000 distinct CDR3 sequences listed, about 51% are singletons. Material for sequencing was blood. These receptors originate from a woman aged 60-70 years in good health. CDR3s leave out the opening cysteine and the closing phenylalanine or tryptophan. Expanded clones get a size class; other rows say once, few or many, or leave the size out.

clone size: -
J gene: TRBJ2-5
V gene: TRBV28
CDR3 protein: ASSFAGGPELVQY

clone size: -
J gene: TRBJ1-2
V gene: TRBV5-8
CDR3 protein: ASSRSRDSFLPAYGYT

clone size: few
J gene: TRBJ2-1
V gene: TRBV27
CDR3 protein: ASSDIGSYNEQF

clone size: -
J gene: TRBJ1-1
V gene: TRBV29-1
CDR3 protein: GAVQGQAEAF

clone size: -
J gene: -
V gene: TRBV20-1
CDR3 protein: SASPYREDPVPYEQY

clone size: -
J gene: TRBJ2-3
V gene: TRBV20-1
CDR3 protein: SASQDWLGDTQY

clone size: few
J gene: TRBJ2-4
V gene: TRBV12-3/TRBV12-4
CDR3 protein: ASSFRGVAKNIQY

clone size: -
J gene: TRBJ2-2
V gene: TRBV29-1
CDR3 protein: SVLGLPNTGELF

clone size: -
J gene: TRBJ2-5
V gene: TRBV5-1
CDR3 protein: ASSRPDRDQETQY

clone size: -
J gene: TRBJ2-7
V gene: TRBV27
CDR3 protein: ASTLLAGGPYEQY

clone size: -
J gene: -
V gene: TRBV20-1
CDR3 protein: SAPSPNRVGETQY

clone size: -
J gene: TRBJ1-2
V gene: TRBV29-1
CDR3 protein: SVVRGSNYGYT

clone size: -
J gene: TRBJ2-7
V gene: TRBV12-3/TRBV12-4
CDR3 protein: ASSYETGTYEQY

clone size: -
J gene: TRBJ2-1
V gene: TRBV10-1
CDR3 protein: ASSDPGTSSYNEQF